This TCR beta chain was recorded in a study of OX40 agonist ivuxolimab in advanced cancers. Assay: immunoSEQ multiplex PCR; the TCRdb copy retains only in-frame clones and omits some. In the table there are about 45,000 clones, 89% of which are singletons. The CDR3 has 10 residues. Germline CDR1 reads MNHEY; CDR2 reads SMNVEV (reference sequence). The V end was cut by 8 bases, the J end by 5 bases, with 4 bases between. The sequences come from CD4+ or CD8+ T cells sorted from blood, collected in a trial of the OX40 agonist ivuxolimab. The J gene is TRBJ2-1, the V gene TRBV27, with unresolved D. The receptor's source is an adult with an advanced solid tumor such as melanoma, head and neck, liver or kidney cancer. CDR3 sequence (DNA): TGTGCCAGCGGAAACAATGAGCAGTTCTTC. Amino acid sequence: CASGNNEQFF.